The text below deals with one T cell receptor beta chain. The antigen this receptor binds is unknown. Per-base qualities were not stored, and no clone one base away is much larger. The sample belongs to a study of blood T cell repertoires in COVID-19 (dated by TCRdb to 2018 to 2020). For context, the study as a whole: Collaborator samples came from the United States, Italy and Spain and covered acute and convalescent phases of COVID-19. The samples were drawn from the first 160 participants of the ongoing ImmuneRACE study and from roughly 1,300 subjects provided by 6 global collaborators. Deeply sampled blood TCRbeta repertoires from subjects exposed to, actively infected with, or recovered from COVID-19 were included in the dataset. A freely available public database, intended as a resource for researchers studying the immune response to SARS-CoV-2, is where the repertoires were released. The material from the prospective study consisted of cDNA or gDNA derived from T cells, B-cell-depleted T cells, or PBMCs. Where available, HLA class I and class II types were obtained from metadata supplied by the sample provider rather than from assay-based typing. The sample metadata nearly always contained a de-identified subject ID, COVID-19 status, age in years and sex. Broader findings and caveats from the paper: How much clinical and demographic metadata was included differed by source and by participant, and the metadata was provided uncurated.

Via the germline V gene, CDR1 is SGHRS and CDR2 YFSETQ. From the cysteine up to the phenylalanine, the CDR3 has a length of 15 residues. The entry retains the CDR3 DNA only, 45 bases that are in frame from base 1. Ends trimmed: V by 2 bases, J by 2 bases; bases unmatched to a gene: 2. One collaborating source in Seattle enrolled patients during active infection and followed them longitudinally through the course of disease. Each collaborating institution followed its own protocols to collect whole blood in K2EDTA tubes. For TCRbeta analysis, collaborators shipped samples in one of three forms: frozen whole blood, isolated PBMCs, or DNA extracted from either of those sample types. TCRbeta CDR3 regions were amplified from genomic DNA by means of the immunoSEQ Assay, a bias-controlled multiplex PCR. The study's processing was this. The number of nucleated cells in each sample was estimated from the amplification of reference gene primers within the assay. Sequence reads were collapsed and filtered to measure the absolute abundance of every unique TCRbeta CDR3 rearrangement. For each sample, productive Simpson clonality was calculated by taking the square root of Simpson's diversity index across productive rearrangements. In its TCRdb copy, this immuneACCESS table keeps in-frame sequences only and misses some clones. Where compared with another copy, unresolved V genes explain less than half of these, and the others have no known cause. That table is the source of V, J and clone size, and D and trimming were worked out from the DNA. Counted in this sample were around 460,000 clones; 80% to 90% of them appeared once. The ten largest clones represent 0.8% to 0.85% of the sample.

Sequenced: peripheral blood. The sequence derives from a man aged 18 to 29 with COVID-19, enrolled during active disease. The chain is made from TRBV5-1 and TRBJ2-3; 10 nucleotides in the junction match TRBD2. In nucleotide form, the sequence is TGCGCCAGCAGCTTAACTAGCGGGATCACAGATACGCAGTATTTT. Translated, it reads CASSLTSGITDTQYF.